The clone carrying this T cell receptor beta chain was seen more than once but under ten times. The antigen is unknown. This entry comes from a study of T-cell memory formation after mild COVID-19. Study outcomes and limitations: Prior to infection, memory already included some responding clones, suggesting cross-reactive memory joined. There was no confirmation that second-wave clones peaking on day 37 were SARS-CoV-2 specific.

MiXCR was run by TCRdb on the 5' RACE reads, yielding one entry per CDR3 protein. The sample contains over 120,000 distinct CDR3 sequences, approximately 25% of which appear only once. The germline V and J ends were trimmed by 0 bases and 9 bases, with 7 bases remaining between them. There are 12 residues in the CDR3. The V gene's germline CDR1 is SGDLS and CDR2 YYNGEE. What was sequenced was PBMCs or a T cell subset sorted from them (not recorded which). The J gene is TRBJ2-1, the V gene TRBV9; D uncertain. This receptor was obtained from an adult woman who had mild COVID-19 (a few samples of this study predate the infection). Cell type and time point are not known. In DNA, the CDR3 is TGTGCCAGCAGCGTAGGCGTGGGTGAGCAGTTCTTC. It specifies CASSVGVGEQFF.